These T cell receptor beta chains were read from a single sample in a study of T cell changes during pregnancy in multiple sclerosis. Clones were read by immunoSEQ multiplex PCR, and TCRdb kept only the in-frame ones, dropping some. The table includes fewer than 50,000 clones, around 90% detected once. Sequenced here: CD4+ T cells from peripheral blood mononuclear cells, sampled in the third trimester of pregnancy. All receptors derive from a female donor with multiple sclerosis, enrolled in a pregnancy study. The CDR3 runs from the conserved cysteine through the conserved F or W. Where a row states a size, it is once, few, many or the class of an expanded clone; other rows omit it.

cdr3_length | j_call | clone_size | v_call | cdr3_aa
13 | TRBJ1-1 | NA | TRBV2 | CASKGGSEAEAFF
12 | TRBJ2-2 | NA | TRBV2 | CASRAGTGELFF
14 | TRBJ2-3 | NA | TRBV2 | CASSVSGWGNTQYF
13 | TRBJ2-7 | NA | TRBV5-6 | CASSLPETYEQYF
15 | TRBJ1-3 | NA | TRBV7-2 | CASSLVHSSGNTIYF
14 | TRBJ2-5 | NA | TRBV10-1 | CASSELAGEETQYF
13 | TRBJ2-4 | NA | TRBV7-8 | CASSLDPGNIQYF
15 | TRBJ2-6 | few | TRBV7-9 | CASSLQAAGANVLTF
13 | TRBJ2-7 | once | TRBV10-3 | CAIGKGQVREQYF
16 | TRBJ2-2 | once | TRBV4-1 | CASSQGTGGNAGELFF
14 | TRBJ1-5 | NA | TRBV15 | CATSTQGAGQPQHF
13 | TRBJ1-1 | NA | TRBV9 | CASSVEGDTEAFF
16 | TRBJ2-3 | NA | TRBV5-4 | CASTPNPGLSTDTQYF
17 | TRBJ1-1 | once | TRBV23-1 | CASSRWSDEGLYTEAFF
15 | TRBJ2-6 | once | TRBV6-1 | CASSVTRFGANVLTF
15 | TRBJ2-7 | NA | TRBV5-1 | CASSLSGLSSYEQYF
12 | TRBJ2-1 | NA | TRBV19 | CASSVGVNEQFF
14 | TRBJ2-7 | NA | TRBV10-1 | CASSDPGQPYEQYF
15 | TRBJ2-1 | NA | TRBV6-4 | CASRPTSGLNNEQFF
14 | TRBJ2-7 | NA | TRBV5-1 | CASSWWTGTYEQYF
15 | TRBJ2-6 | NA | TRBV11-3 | CASSLRGSGANVLTF
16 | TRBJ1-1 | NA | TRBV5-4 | CASSPKGTGGYTEAFF
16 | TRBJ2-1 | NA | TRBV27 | CASLRKPGGTYNEQFF
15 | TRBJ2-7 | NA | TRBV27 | CASSLLGSLNYEQYF
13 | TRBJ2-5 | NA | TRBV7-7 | CASSLGAEETQYF
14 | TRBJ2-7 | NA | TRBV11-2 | CASSAQTGSWQQYF
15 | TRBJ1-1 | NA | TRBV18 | CASSQGYGRDTEAFF
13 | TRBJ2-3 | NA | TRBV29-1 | CSVDTRSTDTQYF
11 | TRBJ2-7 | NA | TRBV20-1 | CSAGGSYEQYF
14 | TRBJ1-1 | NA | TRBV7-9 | CASMWGTGLTEAFF
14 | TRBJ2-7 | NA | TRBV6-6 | CASRSGQGVYEQYF
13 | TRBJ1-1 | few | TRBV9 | CASSVELTAEAFF
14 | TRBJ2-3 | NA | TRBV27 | CAGEPSTGTDTQYF
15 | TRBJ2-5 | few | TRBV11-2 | CASSSSGWNQETQYF
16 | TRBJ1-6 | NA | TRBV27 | CASSFGRTGYNSPLHF
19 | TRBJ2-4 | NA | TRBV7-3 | CASSQRTSGRILAKNIQYF
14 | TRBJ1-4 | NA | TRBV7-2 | CASSKGLSNEKLFF
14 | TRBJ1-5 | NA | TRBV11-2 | CASSQGVGNQPQHF
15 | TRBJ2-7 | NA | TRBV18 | CASSPDPSGTQEQYF
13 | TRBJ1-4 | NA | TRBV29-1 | CSTRQGVNEKLFF
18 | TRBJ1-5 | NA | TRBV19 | CASSRGQGSNKGNQPQHF
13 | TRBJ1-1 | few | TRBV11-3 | CASSLRGNTEAFF
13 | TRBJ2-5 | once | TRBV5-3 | CARSDPGEETQYF
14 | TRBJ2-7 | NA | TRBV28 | CASMLRGFPYEQYF
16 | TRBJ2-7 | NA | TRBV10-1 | CASSESTVAGVNEQYF
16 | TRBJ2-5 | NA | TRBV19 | CASSQRTSGSLETQYF
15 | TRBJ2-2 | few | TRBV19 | CASSISLANTGELFF
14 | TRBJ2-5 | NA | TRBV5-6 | CASSLIQIEETQYF
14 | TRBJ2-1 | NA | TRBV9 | CASSVSRMEVELFF
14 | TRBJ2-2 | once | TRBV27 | CASTLRLNTGELFF
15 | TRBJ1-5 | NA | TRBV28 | CASRTPDRNNQPQHF
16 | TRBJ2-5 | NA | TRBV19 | CASSRGLETGGETQYF